This T cell receptor (beta chain) was profiled in a study of blood T cell repertoires in COVID-19. About the research overall: The study drew acute and convalescent COVID-19 samples from the United States, Italy and Spain. Sample material is recorded as cDNA or gDNA derived from T cells, B-cell-depleted T cells, or PBMCs.

The sample holds one count of this clone. Clones were read by immunoSEQ multiplex PCR, and TCRdb kept only the in-frame ones, dropping some. This sample has about 85,000 clones, with approximately 79% found just once. From germline, CDR1 is LNHDA and CDR2 SQIVND (reference sequence). After removal of 3 bases from V and 6 bases from J, the junction contained 4 bases not matched to a gene. This CDR3 region has 15 residues. The V and J genes are TRBV19 and TRBJ2-2; 10 bases fit TRBD1. Sample: peripheral blood. The clonotype comes from a man between 65 and 79 years old with acute or convalescent COVID-19. The CDR3 reads CASSMGTGEAGELFF. In nucleotides, the CDR3 is TGTGCCAGTAGTATGGGGACAGGGGAGGCCGGGGAGCTGTTTTTT. Looking up the rest from reference TRBV19 and TRBJ2-2 gives the full variable domain: DGGITQSPKYLFRKEGQNVTLSCEQNLNHDAMYWYRQDPGQGLRLIYYSQIVNDFQKGDIAEGYSVSREKKESFPLTVTSAQKNPTAFYLCASSMGTGEAGELFFGEGSRLTVL.